These T cell receptor beta chains were read from a single sample in a study of beta chain features in type 1 diabetes. Profiled with immunoSEQ multiplex PCR; TCRdb holds only in-frame clones, not every one. This table holds hundreds of thousands of clones, under 20% found once. Sequencing was performed on naive CD4+ T cells from blood. These receptors all come from a woman aged 18 to 35 in good health. Each CDR3 is given with its conserved first and last residue. A D gene is named only where the DNA matches it firmly. Size is omitted from some rows. Given values are once, few, many or a class for expanded clones.

NA	TRBJ2-4	TRBV13	NA	CASSLVGGGVWAKNIQYF	TGTGCCAGCAGCTTAGTTGGAGGTGGCGTCTGGGCCAAAAACATTCAGTACTTC
NA	TRBJ2-3	TRBV7-3	NA	CASSTGTRNTDTQYF	TGTGCCAGCAGCACCGGGACAAGAAACACAGATACGCAGTATTTT
TRBD1	TRBJ2-2	TRBV7-9	NA	CASSATGGNGELFF	TGTGCCAGCAGCGCGACAGGGGGCAACGGGGAGCTGTTTTTT
NA	TRBJ2-7	TRBV11-2	few	CASSLAANGEQYF	TGTGCCAGCAGCTTAGCGGCTAATGGGGAGCAGTACTTC
TRBD2	TRBJ2-1	TRBV7-9	NA	CASRNGPGTSGYNEQFF	TGTGCCAGCCGGAATGGACCCGGGACTAGCGGCTACAATGAGCAGTTCTTC
NA	TRBJ1-2	TRBV18	NA	CASSPQTVSPGYGYTF	TGTGCCAGCTCACCACAGACTGTGTCTCCGGGCTATGGCTACACCTTC
TRBD2	TRBJ2-2	TRBV27	few	CASRPGLANTGELFF	TGTGCCAGCAGACCGGGACTAGCGAACACCGGGGAGCTGTTTTTT
NA	TRBJ2-5	TRBV5-1	NA	CASSLARSVQETQYF	TGCGCCAGCAGCTTGGCCAGGTCTGTCCAAGAGACCCAGTACTTC
NA	TRBJ2-2	TRBV28	few	CASSFLRGRVSGELFF	TGTGCCAGCAGTTTCCTTCGGGGGCGCGTTTCCGGGGAGCTGTTTTTT
NA	TRBJ2-5	TRBV15	few	CATRGDYPQETQYF	TGTGCCACCAGAGGAGACTATCCGCAAGAGACCCAGTACTTC
NA	TRBJ2-7	TRBV7-9	NA	CASSLDFYEQYF	TGTGCCAGCAGCTTGGACTTCTACGAGCAGTACTTC
TRBD2	TRBJ2-5	TRBV19	few	CASSSGLAGVGETQYF	TGTGCCAGTAGTTCCGGACTAGCGGGAGTAGGAGAGACCCAGTACTTC
NA	TRBJ1-2	TRBV19	NA	CASSTTGGRVGYTF	TGTGCCAGTAGTACCACAGGCGGCAGGGTTGGCTACACCTTC
NA	TRBJ1-2	TRBV28	NA	CASSLSWAGPYGYTF	TGTGCCAGCAGTTTGTCCTGGGCGGGGCCATATGGCTACACCTTC
NA	TRBJ2-1	TRBV15	NA	CATIKKMGGYPYNEQFF	TGTGCCACCATCAAAAAGATGGGGGGCTACCCCTACAATGAGCAGTTCTTC
NA	TRBJ2-1	TRBV28	few	CASSSWRAVDNEQFF	TGTGCCAGCAGCTCATGGCGGGCCGTCGACAATGAGCAGTTCTTC
TRBD1	TRBJ1-1	TRBV7-2	NA	CASSFTGDLNTEAFF	TGTGCCAGCAGCTTCACAGGGGATCTGAACACTGAAGCTTTCTTT
TRBD1	TRBJ1-4	TRBV5-1	NA	CASSGGQQTTNEKLFF	TGCGCCAGCAGCGGGGGACAGCAAACAACTAATGAAAAACTGTTTTTT
NA	TRBJ2-3	TRBV6-5	few	CASGYAAGDTQYF	TGTGCCAGCGGATACGCCGCGGGAGATACGCAGTATTTT
NA	TRBJ2-5	TRBV7-2	few	CASSLSAMGPIQYF	TGTGCCAGCAGCTTAAGTGCCATGGGCCCGATCCAGTACTTC
NA	TRBJ1-2	TRBV7-2	few	CASSLVEQGNYGYTF	TGTGCCAGCAGCTTAGTGGAACAGGGCAACTATGGCTACACCTTC
TRBD2	TRBJ2-2	TRBV4-3	few	CASSKVGGASGISVTGELFF	TGCGCCAGCAGCAAGGTTGGCGGGGCTAGCGGGATTTCTGTCACCGGGGAGCTGTTTTTT
TRBD1	TRBJ1-5	TRBV10-3	NA	CAISPGQGNNQPQHF	TGTGCCATCAGTCCGGGACAGGGGAACAATCAGCCCCAGCATTTT
NA	TRBJ2-6	TRBV5-1	NA	CASSSQHSGANVLTF	TGCGCCAGCAGTTCACAGCACTCTGGGGCCAACGTCCTGACTTTC
NA	TRBJ2-7	TRBV7-2	few	CASSSLTRSYEQYF	TGTGCCAGCAGCTCGTTAACTAGATCCTACGAGCAGTACTTC
NA	TRBJ2-1	TRBV4-3	NA	CASSQVGGGSYNEQFF	TGCGCCAGCAGCCAAGTGGGCGGAGGCTCCTACAATGAGCAGTTCTTC
NA	TRBJ2-5	TRBV7-2	NA	CASSLRGFVGIAETQYF	TGTGCCAGCAGCCTAAGAGGATTTGTAGGGATCGCGGAGACCCAGTACTTC
TRBD1	TRBJ1-5	TRBV7-9	NA	CASSLEQGVPQHF	TGTGCCAGCAGCTTAGAACAGGGGGTGCCCCAGCATTTT
NA	TRBJ2-5	TRBV7-2	NA	CASSLAFGLGQETQYF	TGTGCCAGCAGCTTAGCATTTGGGTTGGGGCAAGAGACCCAGTACTTC
NA	TRBJ2-1	TRBV7-3	once	CASSLKPGPHEQFF	TGTGCCAGCAGCTTAAAACCGGGGCCTCATGAGCAGTTCTTC
NA	TRBJ2-7	TRBV7-9	NA	CASSFGEYEQYF	TGTGCCAGCAGCTTCGGGGAATACGAGCAGTACTTC
TRBD2	TRBJ2-1	TRBV5-4	few	CASSTGTSPYNEQFF	TGTGCCAGCAGTACCGGGACTAGTCCGTACAATGAGCAGTTCTTC
TRBD1	TRBJ2-1	TRBV18	NA	CASSPPGQGSGNEQFF	TGTGCCAGCTCACCACCGGGACAGGGGAGCGGCAATGAGCAGTTCTTC
TRBD2	TRBJ2-7	TRBV5-1	NA	CASSLLAGGPYEQYF	TGCGCCAGCAGCTTGTTAGCGGGAGGGCCCTACGAGCAGTACTTC
NA	TRBJ1-1	TRBV5-1	NA	CASSLTVLNTEAFF	TGCGCCAGCAGCTTGACAGTTCTGAACACTGAAGCTTTCTTT
NA	TRBJ2-6	TRBV5-1	few	CASSLMGASGANVLTF	TGCGCCAGCAGCTTAATGGGGGCGTCTGGGGCCAACGTCCTGACTTTC
NA	TRBJ1-5	TRBV15	few	CATSREGYPNQPQHF	TGTGCCACCAGCAGAGAGGGTTATCCCAATCAGCCCCAGCATTTT
NA	TRBJ2-5	TRBV28	few	CASSLIGGASQYF	TGTGCCAGCAGTTTGATTGGTGGGGCGTCCCAGTACTTC
NA	TRBJ2-7	TRBV28	NA	CASSGAGTAFYEQYF	TGTGCCAGCAGTGGGGCCGGGACCGCTTTCTACGAGCAGTACTTC
NA	TRBJ1-1	TRBV18	NA	CASSRGSNTEAFF	TGTGCCAGCTCACGTGGATCGAACACTGAAGCTTTCTTT
NA	TRBJ1-5	TRBV5-8	few	CASSLLGRGNQPQHF	TGTGCCAGCAGCTTGTTAGGAAGGGGCAATCAGCCCCAGCATTTT
TRBD2	TRBJ2-1	TRBV18	NA	CASSPPSGTSDFYNEQFF	TGTGCCAGCTCACCGCCGTCCGGGACTAGCGACTTCTACAATGAGCAGTTCTTC
NA	TRBJ2-2	TRBV7-2	few	CASSIYVPGELFF	TGTGCCAGCAGTATTTACGTTCCCGGGGAGCTGTTTTTT
TRBD1	TRBJ1-4	TRBV6-5	NA	CASRWTGGGEKLFF	TGTGCCAGCAGATGGACAGGGGGTGGAGAAAAACTGTTTTTT
NA	TRBJ2-7	TRBV28	once	CASSSAGYEQYF	TGTGCCAGCAGTTCCGCCGGGTACGAGCAGTACTTC
NA	TRBJ2-7	TRBV2	NA	CASEQGRNEQYF	TGTGCCAGCGAACAGGGTAGAAACGAGCAGTACTTC
TRBD2	TRBJ2-1	TRBV11-1	NA	CASSKWDYYNEQFF	TGTGCCAGCAGCAAGTGGGACTACTACAATGAGCAGTTCTTC
TRBD2	TRBJ2-1	TRBV7-9	NA	CASSLAGAIEQFF	TGTGCCAGCAGCCTAGCGGGAGCGATTGAGCAGTTCTTC
NA	TRBJ2-3	TRBV6-5	NA	CASSHLSSTDTQYF	TGTGCCAGCAGCCACCTTTCTAGCACAGATACGCAGTATTTT